These T cell receptor beta chains were read from a single sample in a study of blood T cell repertoires in COVID-19. Some clones are missing from TCRdb's copy, which holds only in-frame ones; the method was immunoSEQ multiplex PCR. Among about 220,000 clones listed, approximately 90% were seen once. What was sequenced was PBMCs or T cells enriched from blood (not recorded which). Receptor source: a young woman in a cohort exposed to, infected with or recovered from COVID-19 (not recorded which). Each CDR3 is given with its conserved first and last residue. A D gene is named only where the DNA matches it firmly. Not all rows give a size; the values are once, few, many and, for expanded clones, a class.

V gene	J gene	clone size	D gene	CDR3 protein	CDR3 DNA
TRBV6-5	TRBJ1-1	.	TRBD1	CASKGQGFTEAFF	TGTGCCAGCAAGGGACAGGGGTTCACTGAAGCTTTCTTT
TRBV30	TRBJ2-7	few	TRBD2	CAWTDTSAVPYEQYF	TGTGCCTGGACCGATACTAGCGCTGTACCCTACGAGCAGTACTTC
TRBV7-8	TRBJ2-1	.	TRBD1	CASSRDRGNEQFF	TGTGCCAGCAGCCGTGACAGGGGGAATGAGCAGTTCTTC
TRBV28	TRBJ1-2	.	.	CESYGYTF	TGTGAGAGCTATGGCTACACCTTC
TRBV6-2/TRBV6-3	TRBJ1-2	.	.	CASSYLGGGGYTF	TGTGCCAGCAGTTACCTCGGGGGAGGCGGCTACACCTTC
TRBV7-9	TRBJ1-3	.	TRBD1	CASSHRGRLGLTGNTIYF	TGTGCCAGCAGCCACAGGGGGAGATTGGGTCTTACTGGAAACACCATATATTTT
TRBV28	TRBJ1-2	few	TRBD1	CASSLYPPGGTGGGYTF	TGTGCCAGCAGTTTATACCCTCCAGGGGGGACAGGGGGTGGCTACACCTTC
TRBV5-1	TRBJ1-4	.	TRBD1	CASSLAGTDYEKLFF	TGCGCCAGCAGCTTGGCAGGGACAGACTATGAAAAACTGTTTTTT
TRBV5-1	TRBJ2-1	.	TRBD2	CASSPTGLAGDALWEQFF	TGCGCCAGCAGCCCCACGGGACTAGCGGGAGATGCCCTTTGGGAGCAGTTCTTC
TRBV7-2	TRBJ1-5	.	.	CASSSPGGQPQHF	TGTGCCAGCAGCTCACCCGGGGGACAGCCCCAGCATTTT
TRBV12-3/TRBV12-4	TRBJ2-7	.	TRBD2	CASSQAGDAEQYF	TGTGCCAGCAGCCAAGCGGGAGACGCCGAGCAGTACTTC
TRBV27	TRBJ2-7	.	TRBD2	CASSLTGGYEQYF	TGTGCCAGCAGTTTAACGGGAGGGTACGAGCAGTACTTC
TRBV27	TRBJ2-1	.	TRBD1	CASQRGTGADEQFF	TGTGCCAGCCAGAGAGGGACAGGGGCGGATGAGCAGTTCTTC
TRBV5-6	TRBJ1-4	few	TRBD1	CASSPRTGTNEKLFF	TGTGCCAGCAGCCCAAGGACAGGAACTAATGAAAAACTGTTTTTT
TRBV18	TRBJ1-1	.	TRBD1	CASSPPGQEGTEAFF	TGTGCCAGCTCACCGCCAGGACAGGAAGGAACTGAAGCTTTCTTT
TRBV2	TRBJ1-1	.	.	CASKSSWSEAFF	TGTGCCAGCAAATCTAGCTGGAGTGAAGCTTTCTTT
TRBV7-9	TRBJ1-5	.	.	CASSSKLQPQHF	TGTGCCAGCAGCTCTAAACTTCAGCCCCAGCATTTT
TRBV28	TRBJ1-3	.	TRBD1	CASSLIPGGSTGNTIYF	TGTGCCAGCAGTTTAATCCCAGGGGGTTCGACTGGAAACACCATATATTTT
TRBV5-4	TRBJ1-4	.	.	CASSLGVPGRTNEKLFF	TGTGCCAGCAGCTTGGGGGTCCCAGGAAGAACTAATGAAAAACTGTTTTTT
TRBV7-2	TRBJ2-1	.	TRBD2	CASSPQGLATAVEQFF	TGTGCCAGCAGCCCACAGGGACTAGCGACCGCTGTTGAGCAGTTCTTC
TRBV11-3	TRBJ1-2	.	.	CASSLEGRLAGYTF	TGTGCCAGCAGCTTAGAGGGCCGCCTGGCGGGCTACACCTTC
TRBV21-1	TRBJ2-3	.	.	CASRSLRGCSTDTQYF	TGTGCCAGCAGGTCCCTCCGGGGGTGTTCCACAGATACGCAGTATTTT
TRBV10-3	TRBJ2-1	.	TRBD1	CAISGQGATGNEQFF	TGTGCCATCAGTGGTCAGGGGGCAACGGGGAATGAGCAGTTCTTC
TRBV5-1	TRBJ2-6	.	.	CASSLTGPSAGANVLTF	TGCGCCAGCAGCCTGACAGGTCCTAGTGCTGGGGCCAACGTCCTGACTTTC
TRBV27	TRBJ1-1	.	TRBD1	CASSPGQGRLNTEAFF	TGTGCCAGCAGTCCGGGACAGGGGCGATTGAACACTGAAGCTTTCTTT
TRBV5-1	TRBJ2-1	.	.	CASSLTLGSSYNEQFF	TGCGCCAGCAGCTTGACTCTCGGGAGTTCCTACAATGAGCAGTTCTTC
TRBV3-1/TRBV3-2	TRBJ2-5	once	.	CASSRTDQETQYF	TGTGCCAGCAGCCGGACAGACCAAGAGACCCAGTACTTC
TRBV4-1	TRBJ2-2	.	TRBD1	CASSHEGQGANTGELFF	TGCGCCAGCAGCCACGAGGGACAGGGGGCGAACACCGGGGAGCTGTTTTTT
TRBV14	TRBJ1-5	.	.	CASSQVAGQPQHF	TGTGCCAGCAGCCAAGTTGCAGGACAGCCCCAGCATTTT
TRBV19	TRBJ1-2	.	.	CASIAGGTIYGYTF	TGTGCCAGTATAGCGGGGGGCACAATCTATGGCTACACCTTC
TRBV5-4	TRBJ2-1	.	TRBD2	CASTFNLAGGPWNEQFF	TGTGCCAGCACCTTCAATTTGGCGGGAGGGCCGTGGAATGAGCAGTTCTTC
TRBV9	TRBJ2-1	.	.	CASSVGRTLNEQFF	TGTGCCAGCAGCGTAGGGCGGACTTTAAATGAGCAGTTCTTC
TRBV27	TRBJ2-1	once	TRBD2	CASSPGLAWDEQFF	TGTGCCAGCAGCCCGGGACTAGCTTGGGATGAGCAGTTCTTC